One sample yielded the 30 T cell receptor beta chains listed below, sequenced in a study of blood T cell repertoires in COVID-19. Sequencing was performed with immunoSEQ multiplex PCR; in TCRdb, only in-frame clones are kept and a portion is missing. Of around 100,000 clones in the sample, roughly four fifths were seen once. Sequenced: peripheral blood. These receptors all stem from a woman of 80 years or more with active or convalescent COVID-19.

The chain carries TRBV28 and TRBJ1-6; D unclear. Trimming pared 3 bases from V and 12 bases from J, leaving 15 bases between. CDR3 length: 14 residues. CDR1 is MDHEN, CDR2 SYDVKM, per germline. The CDR3 DNA reads as TGTGCCAGCAGTTTGAATCCGTCGTTGCGACCCCTCCACTTT. Protein: CASSLNPSLRPLHF.

The J gene is TRBJ2-5, the V gene TRBV6-5; 12 bases fit TRBD1. Germline values: CDR1 MNHEY, CDR2 SVGAGI. Trimming at V came to 2 bases and at J to 6 bases, leaving 4 bases not matched to a gene. CDR3 size: 15 residues. The CDR3 DNA sequence: TGTGCCAGCAGTTACGGGACAGGGGGCGTGAAGACCCAGTACTTC. It translates to CASSYGTGGVKTQYF.

Worth noting for this clone: At one end the junction does not follow the germline gene, possibly because of a read error. The gene calls are TRBV5-1 and TRBJ1-5; D not certain. The CDR3 sequence is 15 residues long. Germline V gene sequence: CDR1 SGHRS, CDR2 YFSETQ. The CDR3 loop is CVSSLEGGNNQPQHF. The CDR3 DNA is TGCGTCAGCAGCTTGGAAGGAGGAAACAATCAGCCCCAGCATTTT.

The V and J genes are TRBV9 and TRBJ1-1, with TRBD1 identical over 7 bases. Unmatched junction bases numbered 10, after V lost 0 bases and J lost 8 bases. The CDR3 extends over 15 amino acids. CDR1 SGDLS and CDR2 YYNGEE come from the germline V gene. As DNA, the CDR3 is TGTGCCAGCAGCGTAGATGGCAGGGGGGTTTCCGAAGCTTTCTTT. This sequence encodes CASSVDGRGVSEAFF.

This chain connects TRBV28 to TRBJ1-2, with D perhaps matching TRBD1 (5 bases). V shed 3 bases and J shed 3 bases, with 14 bases lying between them. The CDR3 sequence is 15 residues long. Germline values: CDR1 MDHEN, CDR2 SYDVKM. This chain's CDR3 is CASSLGGAWDYGYTF. In DNA form, the CDR3 reads TGTGCCAGCAGTTTGGGAGGGGCGTGGGACTATGGCTACACCTTC.

This clone was detected once. V is TRBV27 and J is TRBJ1-4; 7 bases fit TRBD1. V lost 6 bases and J lost 6; bases outside the gene matches: 4. Germline V gives CDR1 MNHEY, CDR2 SMNVEV (reference sequence). This CDR3 has 13 amino acids. The CDR3 sequence is CASRRQGYEKLFF. The CDR3 nucleotides read TGTGCCAGCAGACGACAGGGCTATGAAAAACTGTTTTTT.

The chain is built from TRBV24-1 and TRBJ2-1; TRBD1 agrees at 9 bases. The ends lost 6 bases at V and 4 bases at J; junction bases unmatched: 3. The V gene's germline CDR1 is KGHDR and CDR2 SFDVKD. The CDR3 is made up of 14 amino acids. This CDR3 reads CATSLGQGYNEQFF. The DNA for the CDR3 is TGTGCCACCAGTTTGGGACAGGGTTACAATGAGCAGTTCTTC.

The V call is TRBV5-1, the J call TRBJ2-7; 9 positions match TRBD1. J gave up 2 bases and V 4 bases, and 10 bases lay outside the gene matches. The CDR3 contains 16 residues. Germline V CDR1 and CDR2: SGHRS, YFSETQ. The CDR3 spells CASSVGTGLMPYEQYF. The DNA for the CDR3 is TGCGCCAGCAGCGTGGGGACAGGGTTGATGCCCTACGAGCAGTACTTC.

V and J are TRBV30 and TRBJ2-7; D is undetermined. CDR3 length equals 13 residues. CDR1 and CDR2 (germline): GTSNPN, SVGIG (reference sequence). V was shortened by 0 bases and J by 5 bases, with 11 bases between the two germline ends. The CDR3, as DNA: TGTGCCTGGAGTGTACGGTGGAGTGACGAGCAGTACTTC. Its translation: CAWSVRWSDEQYF. Together with reference TRBV30 and TRBJ2-7, the CDR3 gives the full variable domain: SQTIHQWPATLVQPVGSPLSLECTVEGTSNPNLYWYRQAAGRGLQLLFYSVGIGQISSEVPQNLSASRPQDRQFILSSKKLLLSDSGFYLCAWSVRWSDEQYFGPGTRLTVT.

The CDR3: CASSWASGGFYNEQFF. In DNA, the CDR3 is TGTGCCAGCAGTTGGGCTAGCGGGGGGTTTTACAATGAGCAGTTCTTC. V is TRBV27 and J is TRBJ2-1, with TRBD2 matching 11 bases. Germline V gene lookup returns CDR1 MNHEY and CDR2 SMNVEV (reference sequence). This CDR3 spans 16 amino acids. Losses at the gene ends were 4 bases for V and 4 bases for J; bases not matched to a gene: 6.

The chain recombines TRBV19 with TRBJ1-6; possibly TRBD1 for D (6 bases). Trimming pared 7 bases from V and 8 bases from J, leaving 21 bases between. Germline CDR1 reads LNHDA; CDR2 reads SQIVND (reference sequence). The CDR3 loop spans 16 amino acids. Here the CDR3 reads CASTAGGGREDSPLHF. DNA for the CDR3: TGTGCCAGTACCGCTGGGGGGGGCCGGGAAGATTCACCCCTCCACTTT.

The rearrangement uses TRBV3-1 (or the pseudogene TRBV3-2) and TRBJ1-2; 7 bases match TRBD1. Unmatched junction bases numbered 9, after V lost 1 base and J lost 7 bases. The CDR3 is 15 amino acids. The V gene's germline CDR1 is LGHDT and CDR2 YNNKEL (reference sequence). The CDR3 reads CASSQGAGGMLGYTF. In DNA, the CDR3 is TGTGCCAGCAGCCAAGGGGCAGGGGGGATGCTTGGCTACACCTTC.

This rearrangement joins TRBV9 to TRBJ2-3; TRBD2 matches at 13 bases. The V gene's germline CDR1 is SGDLS and CDR2 YYNGEE. Trimming cost V 0 bases and J 7 bases; bases outside gene matches: 8. The CDR3 contains 17 residues. CDR3 sequence: CASSVGAMTSGGHTQYF. The CDR3 nucleotides are TGTGCCAGCAGCGTAGGTGCGATGACTAGCGGGGGGCATACGCAGTATTTT.

V usage is TRBV6-5 and J usage is TRBJ2-1, with D tentatively TRBD1 (5 bases). The CDR3 runs 15 residues. Trimming shortened V by 2 bases and J by 13 bases, and 21 bases separated the two germline ends. In germline, CDR1 is MNHEY, CDR2 SVGAGI. The CDR3 loop reads CASSYAGPGMELQFF. CDR3 in DNA: TGTGCCAGCAGTTACGCCGGACCAGGGATGGAGTTACAGTTCTTC.

This chain uses TRBV5-4 with TRBJ2-7; tentatively, D is TRBD1 (7 bases). CDR3 size: 15 residues. Germline assignment: CDR1 SGHNT and CDR2 YYREEE (reference sequence). Trimming removed 0 bases at V and 0 bases at J, with 10 bases between. The CDR3 region has the DNA TGTGCCAGCAGCTTGGGGCAGGGGGGCTCCTACGAGCAGTACTTC. Translating it yields CASSLGQGGSYEQYF.

The J gene is TRBJ1-6, the V gene TRBV19; D call uncertain. V was clipped by 8 bases and J by 4 bases, with 18 bases between them. The germline gives CDR1 LNHDA, CDR2 SQIVND (reference sequence). This CDR3 spans 16 amino acids. The CDR3: CASREAIAGYNSPLHF. The DNA for the CDR3 is TGTGCCAGTCGGGAGGCGATTGCGGGATATAATTCACCCCTCCACTTT.

The chain is built from TRBV28 and TRBJ1-5; 8 nucleotides agree with TRBD1. With 6 bases clipped from V and 11 bases from J, the junction kept 15 bases outside the gene matches. CDR1 MDHEN and CDR2 SYDVKM come from the germline V gene. The CDR3 extends over 15 amino acids. The CDR3, as DNA: TGTGCCAGCAGGCGATTGGGACAGGCCGATAGGACCCAGCATTTT. Its translation is CASRRLGQADRTQHF.

V usage is TRBV27 and J usage is TRBJ2-7, with D possibly being TRBD2 (6 bases). Trimming stripped 2 bases from V and 3 bases from J, with 11 bases between. Germline assignment: CDR1 MNHEY and CDR2 SMNVEV (reference sequence). The CDR3 spans 14 residues. In DNA, the CDR3 is TGTGCCAGCAGTTTAGCGGGGTGGGGCTACGAGCAGTACTTC. This gives the protein CASSLAGWGYEQYF.

The CDR3 here is CASSQIRGQGFTNEKLFF. The CDR3 bases are TGTGCCAGCAGCCAAATCCGGGGACAGGGGTTCACTAATGAAAAACTGTTTTTT. The chain has TRBV7-9 and TRBJ1-4; 10 bases fit TRBD1. The CDR3 loop spans 18 amino acids. The V and J ends lost 5 bases and 2 bases, in that order; junction bases with no gene match: 11. Germline values: CDR1 SEHNR, CDR2 FQNEAQ (reference sequence).

The V call is TRBV15, the J call TRBJ1-1; 9 positions match TRBD1. The junction had 8 bases not matched to a gene; V was cut back by 1 base and J by 5 bases. This CDR3 region has 16 residues. The germline V gene encodes CDR1 LNHNV and CDR2 YYDKDF (reference sequence). CDR3 nucleotide sequence: TGTGCCACCAGCAGAGGACCCCCGGGACAGGGTACTGAAGCTTTCTTT. Protein product: CATSRGPPGQGTEAFF.

CDR3 nucleotide sequence: TGTGCCAGCTCACGGGAGAGTATGAACACTGAAGCTTTCTTT. Translation gives CASSRESMNTEAFF. The chain carries TRBV18 and TRBJ1-1; D gene uncertain. The V gene lost 4 bases and the J gene lost 0 bases, with 9 bases spanning the gap. The CDR3 spans 14 residues. In germline, CDR1 is KGHSH, CDR2 LQKENI. Together with reference TRBV18 and TRBJ1-1, the CDR3 gives the full variable domain: NAGVMQNPRHLVRRRGQEARLRCSPMKGHSHVYWYRQLPEEGLKFMVYLQKENIIDESGMPKERFSAEFPKEGPSILRIQQVVRGDSAAYFCASSRESMNTEAFFGQGTRLTVV.

The chain has TRBV11-2 and TRBJ2-2; D call uncertain. This CDR3 contains 14 residues. V lost 5 bases and J lost 2, with 9 bases in between. CDR1 is SGHAT, CDR2 FQNNGV, per germline. CDR3 region: CASSLLTNTGELFF. CDR3 DNA: TGTGCCAGCAGCCTTTTGACAAACACCGGGGAGCTGTTTTTT.

This rearrangement joins TRBV5-5 to TRBJ1-2, with D possibly TRBD1 on 6 matching bases. Trimming took 2 bases from V and 8 from J, leaving 22 bases between them. Germline loops: CDR1 SGHKS, CDR2 YYEKEE (reference sequence). The CDR3 is 16 residues long. CDR3 DNA sequence: TGTGCCAGCAGCTTAGAAACAGGGTCTGGAATGGGCGGCTACACCTTC. This sequence encodes CASSLETGSGMGGYTF.

The rearrangement joins TRBV5-1 to TRBJ2-7, with 8 bases lining up with TRBD1. CDR1 is SGHRS and CDR2 is YFSETQ in the germline V gene. The ends lost 4 bases at V and 0 bases at J; junction bases unmatched: 3. The CDR3 has 14 amino acids. CDR3 sequence reads: CASSPGTGSYEQYF. The CDR3 DNA reads as TGCGCCAGCAGCCCCGGGACAGGCTCCTACGAGCAGTACTTC.

The chain has TRBV12-3 or TRBV12-4 and TRBJ2-7, with D possibly TRBD2 on 6 matching bases. The CDR3 has 13 residues. The V gene lost 1 base and the J gene lost 4 bases, with 8 bases spanning the gap. Here the CDR3 DNA reads TGTGCCAGCAGTTTAGTGGAGGGATACGAGCAGTACTTC. It yields the protein CASSLVEGYEQYF.

This clone has only one observation. The chain couples TRBV3-1 (or the pseudogene TRBV3-2) to TRBJ2-3, with 9 bases matching TRBD2. Germline values: CDR1 LGHDT, CDR2 YNNKEL (reference sequence). V shed 4 bases and J 5 bases; nucleotides not matched to a gene: 13. CDR3 length: 17 residues. DNA for the CDR3: TGTGCCAGCAGCCTTATAGGTTACCTAGCGGGGAAAGATACGCAGTATTTT. Protein product: CASSLIGYLAGKDTQYF.

CDR3 DNA sequence: TGTGCCTGGAGTACGGAGTACAATGAGCAGTTCTTC. This codes for CAWSTEYNEQFF. The chain joins TRBV30 to TRBJ2-1; D is undetermined. Germline-derived CDR1 and CDR2 are GTSNPN and SVGIG (reference sequence). The CDR3 spans 12 residues. Trimming pared 2 bases from V and 4 bases from J, leaving 6 bases between.

The rearrangement uses TRBV11-2 and TRBJ1-2; D is unclear. V dropped 2 bases and J dropped 2 bases, with 6 bases sitting between them. Germline V CDR1 and CDR2: SGHAT, FQNNGV. CDR3 length: 13 residues. CDR3 DNA: TGTGCCAGCAGCTTATTGGGCAACTATGGCTACACCTTC. Translated, it gives CASSLLGNYGYTF. The whole variable domain, filled in from reference TRBV11-2 and TRBJ1-2, reads EAGVAQSPRYKIIEKRQSVAFWCNPISGHATLYWYQQILGQGPKLLIQFQNNGVVDDSQLPKDRFSAERLKGVDSTLKIQPAKLEDSAVYLCASSLLGNYGYTFGSGTRLTVV.

The chain combines TRBV18 with TRBJ2-3; 9 positions match TRBD2. In germline, CDR1 is KGHSH, CDR2 LQKENI. This CDR3 contains 22 residues. V shed 1 base, J shed 0 bases, and the junction held 20 bases outside the gene matches. The CDR3 reads CASSPRRPRSGRRENSTDTQYF. DNA for the CDR3: TGTGCCAGCTCACCACGTCGGCCCCGTAGCGGGAGAAGAGAGAATAGCACAGATACGCAGTATTTT.

V usage is TRBV19 and J usage is TRBJ1-1; D is unclear. The V gene's germline CDR1 is LNHDA and CDR2 SQIVND (reference sequence). This CDR3 is built from 11 residues. The V end was cut by 3 bases, the J end by 9 bases, with 8 bases between. The CDR3 region is CASSIFSQAFF. The CDR3 nucleotides are TGTGCCAGTAGTATTTTCTCCCAAGCTTTCTTT.